Presented here are 7 T cell receptor beta chains from one specimen sequenced in a study of metastatic and nonmetastatic thyroid tumors. Ahead of thyroid surgery, no patient had received treatment of any kind. MiXCR re-clonotyped the PCR reads for TCRdb. The data show under 30,000 clones, roughly 15% seen once. Material for sequencing was blood. The origin of the receptors is a male donor with papillary thyroid cancer or a benign thyroid nodule (not recorded which). Some clones in this sample may be carry-over from other donors' samples.

This chain uses TRBV18 with TRBJ1-3, with TRBD1 as a possible D gene (6 bases). The germline gives CDR1 KGHSH, CDR2 LQKENI. CDR3 length: 16 amino acids. The V end was cut by 3 bases, the J end by 0 bases, with 12 bases between. The CDR3 region has the DNA TGTGCCAGCTCACCCATGGACAGCAGCTCTGGAAACACCATATATTTT. The encoded protein is CASSPMDSSSGNTIYF.

Of note for this clone: One end of the junction fails to match germline, which may point to a read error. The chain carries TRBV10-3 and TRBJ2-6; TRBD1 matches at 9 bases. Germline V gene lookup returns CDR1 ENHRY and CDR2 SYGVKD. CDR3 length equals 18 residues. CDR3 in amino acids: CAISGPGQGSSVANVLTF. The CDR3 DNA sequence: TGTGCCATCAGTGGGCCGGGACAGGGCAGCTCTGTGGCCAACGTCCTTACTTTC.

There are many counts of this clone. The gene calls are TRBV20-1 and TRBJ2-1, with D possibly called TRBD1 or TRBD2 (5 bases each). The CDR3 extends over 12 amino acids. Germline V CDR1 and CDR2: DFQATT, SNEGSKA (reference sequence). Trimming shortened V by 0 bases and J by 9 bases, and 9 bases separated the two germline ends. This CDR3 reads CSAREPGAEQFF. CDR3 nucleotide sequence: TGCAGTGCTAGAGAGCCCGGGGCTGAGCAGTTCTTC.

This clone was recorded many times. Other DNA sequences of this sample code for an identical CDR3. The V call is TRBV20-1, the J call TRBJ2-7, with D perhaps TRBD2 (7 bases). This CDR3 has 14 residues. V was shortened by 5 bases and J by 2 bases, with 16 bases between the two germline ends. Germline V gene sequence: CDR1 DFQATT, CDR2 SNEGSKA (reference sequence). The CDR3 region is CSAGGRGAAYEQYF. DNA for the CDR3: TGCAGTGCTGGGGGACGGGGGGCTGCCTACGAGCAGTACTTC.

At least ten counts were recorded for this clone. The rearrangement links TRBV10-3 to TRBJ2-7, with a tentative D call TRBD2 (6 bases). CDR1 and CDR2 (germline): ENHRY, SYGVKD. V dropped 6 bases and J dropped 1 base, with 10 bases sitting between them. This CDR3 spans 13 amino acids. In DNA form, the CDR3 reads TGTGCCATCAGGGTAGCGGAGTCCTACGAGCAGTACTTC. Translating it yields CAIRVAESYEQYF.

This clone was seen repeatedly, ten times or more. The V and J genes are TRBV20-1 and TRBJ2-1, with TRBD1 matching over 7 bases. Germline V gives CDR1 DFQATT, CDR2 SNEGSKA (reference sequence). Germline trimming cut 3 bases from V and 3 bases from J; bases unmatched to any gene: 8. CDR3 length equals 15 residues. In DNA form, the CDR3 reads TGCAGTGCTAGGGGTGACAGGGCCCTCTACAATGAGCAGTTCTTC. It translates to CSARGDRALYNEQFF.

This clone was seen ten or more times. The V gene is TRBV12-3 or TRBV12-4, the J gene TRBJ1-2, with D unclear. The CDR3 is made up of 13 amino acids. V was shortened by 6 bases and J by 5 bases, with 13 bases between the two germline ends. DNA of the CDR3: TGTGCCAGCAGACTCGGACGGGTTTATGGCTACACCTTC. This gives the protein CASRLGRVYGYTF.